Listed here are 21 T cell receptor beta chains from one sample, sequenced in a study of blood T cell repertoires in COVID-19. The table came from immunoSEQ multiplex PCR; TCRdb's copy has only in-frame clones and leaves some out. The sample contains more than 45,000 clones, 85% to 90% of which appear only once. Source material: peripheral blood. Receptors were obtained from a human donor in a cohort sampled during active COVID-19.

The J gene is TRBJ1-1, the V gene TRBV5-1, with D perhaps TRBD1 (5 bases). The CDR3 runs to 14 residues. The V gene's germline CDR1 is SGHRS and CDR2 YFSETQ. The ends were cut back, 2 bases at V and 1 base at J, with 9 bases in the middle. CDR3: CASSFRTPNTEAFF. The CDR3 nucleotides read TGCGCCAGCAGCTTTCGGACACCGAACACTGAAGCTTTCTTT.

V gene TRBV27 combines with J gene TRBJ1-4, with TRBD1 as a possible D gene (5 bases). The germline V gene encodes CDR1 MNHEY and CDR2 SMNVEV (reference sequence). This CDR3 spans 14 amino acids. V lost 6 bases, J lost 8 bases, and 16 bases lay in between. Here the CDR3 DNA reads TGTGCCAGCAGCGTCCCCGGGACTGGGGAAAAACTGTTTTTT. This sequence encodes CASSVPGTGEKLFF.

This chain joins TRBV19 and TRBJ1-3; D unclear. Deletions cut 5 bases from V and 1 base from J, with 6 bases between. Germline CDR1 and CDR2: LNHDA and SQIVND (reference sequence). The CDR3 is made up of 13 amino acids. This CDR3 reads CASSSGSGNTIYF. The CDR3 DNA is TGTGCCAGTAGTTCGGGGTCTGGAAACACCATATATTTT.

V gene TRBV11-2 combines with J gene TRBJ2-6; D not certain. The CDR3 spans 17 residues. The V end lost 1 base, the J end lost 0 bases, and 10 bases lay between the germline ends. Germline-derived CDR1 and CDR2 are SGHAT and FQNNGV. CDR3 loop: CASSLGVSGSGANVLTF. The CDR3 DNA follows: TGTGCCAGCAGCTTAGGGGTTTCAGGCTCTGGGGCCAACGTCCTGACTTTC. The full variable domain, rest sourced from reference TRBV11-2 and TRBJ2-6, is EAGVAQSPRYKIIEKRQSVAFWCNPISGHATLYWYQQILGQGPKLLIQFQNNGVVDDSQLPKDRFSAERLKGVDSTLKIQPAKLEDSAVYLCASSLGVSGSGANVLTFGAGSRLTVL.

This sequence joins TRBV6-2 or TRBV6-3 and TRBJ1-2; D unresolved. The CDR3 loop spans 16 amino acids. The V end lost 2 bases, the J end lost 0 bases, and 13 bases lay between the germline ends. Germline assignment: CDR1 MNHEY and CDR2 SVGEGT. For the CDR3, the DNA is TGTGCCAGCAGTTACAATAGCGGGTGGACTAACTATGGCTACACCTTC. Translation: CASSYNSGWTNYGYTF.

The CDR3 sequence is CATSSLRGGGEQFF. The CDR3 nucleotides are TGTGCCACCAGCAGCCTTCGCGGGGGGGGAGAGCAGTTCTTC. The chain combines TRBV15 with TRBJ2-1, with TRBD2 matching 9 bases. The CDR3 spans 14 residues. The V segment lost 3 bases and the J segment 10 bases; nucleotides outside the gene matches: 7. CDR1 LNHNV and CDR2 YYDKDF come from the germline V gene (reference sequence).

This sequence joins TRBV6-5 and TRBJ2-5; TRBD1 is a possible D gene (6 bases). CDR1 and CDR2 from the germline V gene are MNHEY and SVGAGI. Trimming cost V 5 bases and J 2 bases, with 15 bases left between them. There are 15 residues in the CDR3. The CDR3 DNA reads as TGTGCCAGCAGTCCGGCCGGGACACTTCAAGAGACCCAGTACTTC. Residues: CASSPAGTLQETQYF.

Notes on this clone: One junction end does not reproduce the germline sequence, and a read error may be involved. The chain is built from TRBV5-1 and TRBJ2-1; 9 bases line up with TRBD2. The CDR3 contains 14 residues. Per germline, CDR1 SGHRS and CDR2 YFSETQ. CDR3 region: CARSGARGGNEQFF. In DNA form, the CDR3 reads TGCGCCCGCAGCGGGGCGCGGGGGGGAAATGAGCAGTTCTTC.

V gene TRBV30 combines with J gene TRBJ2-6, with TRBD1 matching over 7 bases. CDR3 length: 17 amino acids. CDR1 and CDR2 (germline): GTSNPN, SVGIG (reference sequence). V dropped 3 bases and J dropped 0; count of bases not matched to a gene: 8. CDR3 loop: CAWSRDRDNSGANVLTF. For the CDR3, the DNA is TGTGCCTGGAGCCGTGACAGGGACAACTCTGGGGCCAACGTCCTGACTTTC.

The chain combines TRBV2 with TRBJ2-3; D ambiguous. Germline V gene sequence: CDR1 SNHLY, CDR2 FYNNEI. V gave up 6 bases and J gave up 2 bases, with 3 bases separating them. The CDR3 has 11 amino acids. The CDR3 DNA reads as TGTGCCAGCAGCTTCACAGATACGCAGTATTTT. Protein sequence: CASSFTDTQYF.

V and J are TRBV28 and TRBJ2-1, with 8 bases aligning to TRBD1. Losses at the gene ends were 0 bases for V and 9 bases for J; bases not matched to a gene: 1. The germline CDR1 and CDR2 sequences are MDHEN and SYDVKM. The CDR3 spans 13 residues. The CDR3: CASSLWDRAEQFF. CDR3 nucleotide sequence: TGTGCCAGCAGTTTATGGGACAGGGCTGAGCAGTTCTTC.

The chain employs TRBV24-1 and TRBJ2-2, with D hard to call. There are 12 residues in the CDR3. Trimming shortened V by 5 bases and J by 3 bases, and 3 bases separated the two germline ends. Germline lookup yields CDR1 KGHDR and CDR2 SFDVKD. As DNA, the CDR3 is TGTGCCACCAGTGTATACACCGGGGAGCTGTTTTTT. It specifies CATSVYTGELFF.

V usage is TRBV6-5 and J usage is TRBJ2-1; a weak D match, TRBD2 (5 bases). The CDR3 is made up of 15 amino acids. Germline loops: CDR1 MNHEY, CDR2 SVGAGI. Trimming shortened V by 7 bases and J by 0 bases, and 13 bases separated the two germline ends. In DNA form, the CDR3 reads TGTGCCAGCAAGAGGGCCCATAGCTCCTACAATGAGCAGTTCTTC. This gives the protein CASKRAHSSYNEQFF.

This chain links TRBV5-4 with TRBJ1-2; weak D call: TRBD1 (5 bases). The V and J ends lost 4 bases and 4 bases respectively, with 11 bases between them. The CDR3 contains 13 residues. CDR1 and CDR2 (germline): SGHNT, YYREEE (reference sequence). CDR3 in DNA: TGTGCCAGCAGCAGCCAGGGTACCTATGGCTACACCTTC. It is translated as CASSSQGTYGYTF.

This chain connects TRBV18 to TRBJ2-5; 7 bases map to TRBD1. The CDR3 loop spans 15 amino acids. Germline trimming cut 3 bases from V and 1 base from J; bases unmatched to any gene: 5. CDR1 and CDR2 from the germline V gene are KGHSH and LQKENI. CDR3 bases: TGTGCCAGCTCACCTGCTGGGACAGCCCAAGAGACCCAGTACTTC. The encoded protein is CASSPAGTAQETQYF.

This chain joins TRBV5-1 and TRBJ2-5; 8 positions agree with TRBD2. The CDR3 runs 14 residues. CDR1 SGHRS and CDR2 YFSETQ come from the germline V gene. V gave up 1 base and J gave up 2 bases; unmatched junction bases: 1. The CDR3 loop reads CASSLIAGQETQYF. The DNA for the CDR3 is TGCGCCAGCAGCTTGATAGCGGGACAAGAGACCCAGTACTTC.

V gene TRBV24-1 combines with J gene TRBJ2-1; TRBD1 matches at 9 bases. Germline CDR1 is KGHDR and CDR2 is SFDVKD. The CDR3 loop spans 17 amino acids. The trim removed 4 bases at V and 4 bases at J, leaving 10 bases unmatched. Written as DNA, the CDR3 is TGTGCCACCAGTGACGCCGGGACAGGGAATTCGTACAATGAGCAGTTCTTC. Its protein product is CATSDAGTGNSYNEQFF.

The chain has TRBV5-8 and TRBJ2-3; 11 bases are shared with TRBD2. Germline CDR1 is SGHTS and CDR2 is YDEGEE. The V gene end was trimmed by 4 bases and the J gene end by 5 bases; junction bases not matched to a gene: 6. This CDR3 has 15 residues. CDR3: CASSGGTSGKDTQYF. CDR3 DNA: TGTGCCAGCAGCGGGGGGACTAGCGGAAAAGATACGCAGTATTTT.

The chain recombines TRBV3-1 (or the pseudogene TRBV3-2) with TRBJ1-5; perhaps TRBD1 as D (6 bases). V lost 4 bases to trimming and J lost 3 bases, with 13 bases between them. Germline-derived CDR1 and CDR2 are LGHDT and YNNKEL (reference sequence). The CDR3 covers 15 residues. The CDR3 sequence is CASSRGQQINQPQHF. The DNA of the CDR3 is TGTGCCAGCAGCCGCGGACAGCAAATCAATCAGCCCCAGCATTTT.

J is TRBJ2-7 and V is TRBV21-1; the D segment call TRBD1 is taken from the table without a DNA check. TRBV21-1 is given as a pseudogene. The CDR3 has 16 amino acids. The CDR3 loop reads CASSKGLGQGTYEQYF. CDR3 in DNA: TGTGCCAGCAGCAAAGGCTTAGGGCAGGGCACTTACGAGCAGTACTTC.

The table lists this clone with a count of one. J is TRBJ2-7 and V is TRBV24-1; 7 bases line up with TRBD1. The CDR3 contains 18 residues. Germline trimming cut 0 bases from V and 2 bases from J; bases unmatched to any gene: 12. The germline CDR1 and CDR2 sequences are KGHDR and SFDVKD. The CDR3 loop is CATSDLRTGKIYTYEQYV. Written as DNA, the CDR3 is TGTGCCACCAGTGATTTGAGGACAGGAAAAATTTACACCTACGAGCAGTACGTC.